This TCR beta chain originates from a study of cytotoxic CD8 clonotypes in ibrutinib-treated CLL. Study conclusions and caveats: In sustained-remission versus progressing patients, sampling times differed. Clonality rose at ibrutinib response, held steady in sustained remission, and fell toward baseline at progression. Once treatment began, public clonotypes, which were uncommon, contracted or stayed stable.

After removal of 5 bases from V and 2 bases from J, the junction contained 1 base not matched to a gene. There are 13 residues in the CDR3. Germline V gene data show CDR1 as MNHEY and CDR2 as SVGAGI. Assay: immunoSEQ multiplex PCR; the TCRdb copy retains only in-frame clones and omits some. The table has a few hundred thousand clones, around four fifths seen once. Remarks on this clone: Its target is unknown.

This specimen consisted of PBMCs, obtained before ibrutinib treatment. The chain uses TRBV6-5 and TRBJ1-2, with TRBD1 matching 8 bases. The sequence was collected from a human donor with chronic lymphocytic leukemia. DNA for the CDR3: TGTGCCAGCAGTCGGGACAGGAACTATGGCTACACCTTC. It yields the protein CASSRDRNYGYTF.